These T cell receptor beta chains were read from a single sample in a study of blood T cell repertoires in COVID-19. This table comes from immunoSEQ multiplex PCR, and its TCRdb copy is limited to in-frame clones, with some not included. Of over 110,000 clones listed, more than 70% are singletons. Material: peripheral blood. The receptors were gathered from a human donor in a cohort sampled during active COVID-19. The CDR3 runs from the conserved cysteine through the conserved F or W. The D gene is left open where the match is weak. Clone size is given for some rows only: seen once, a few or many times, or a class if the clone is expanded.

TRBD1	TRBV19	TRBJ1-5	NA	TGTGCCACCAGCCACCCGCGACAGGGATACATTCAACAGCCCCAGCATTTT	CATSHPRQGYIQQPQHF
NA	TRBV6-5	TRBJ1-1	NA	TGTGCCAGCAGTTACTCAGTTGAACGGACTGAAGCTTTCTTT	CASSYSVERTEAFF
TRBD1	TRBV27	TRBJ2-1	NA	TGTGCCAGCAGTACGGGACAGTTCAATGAGCAGTTCTTC	CASSTGQFNEQFF
TRBD2	TRBV9	TRBJ2-3	NA	TGTGCCAGCACCAGGACTAGCGGCACAGATACGCAGTATTTT	CASTRTSGTDTQYF
NA	TRBV27	TRBJ2-2	few	TGTGCCAGCAGTTATCCAGGCACCGGGGAGCTGTTTTTT	CASSYPGTGELFF
NA	TRBV29-1	TRBJ2-2	NA	TGCAGCGTTGTCCAGGCCACCGGGGAGCTGTTTTTT	CSVVQATGELFF
TRBD2	TRBV27	TRBJ2-1	once	TGTGCCAGCAGTTTTTGGGCTAGCGGGGCATCCTACAATGAGCAGTTCTTC	CASSFWASGASYNEQFF
TRBD1	TRBV29-1	TRBJ1-1	NA	TGCAGCGCGAGAATACAGGGGGCGACTGAAGCTTTCTTT	CSARIQGATEAFF
TRBD2	TRBV29-1	TRBJ2-7	NA	TGCAGCGTTGAAGGGGGACTAGCGGGGCGCTACGAGCAGTACTTC	CSVEGGLAGRYEQYF
TRBD1	TRBV5-1	TRBJ1-1	NA	TGCGCCAGCAGCCCTGATGTAGGGACAGGGGATACTGAAGCTTTCTTT	CASSPDVGTGDTEAFF
NA	TRBV5-1	TRBJ2-5	once	TGCGCCAGCAGCTTAGACAGCTTCCAAGAGACCCAGTACTTC	CASSLDSFQETQYF
TRBD1	TRBV19	TRBJ2-2	NA	TGTGCCAGTAGATATAGGGGCGGGACAGGGAACACCGGGGAGCTGTTTTTT	CASRYRGGTGNTGELFF
NA	TRBV12-3/TRBV12-4	TRBJ2-5	NA	TGTGCCAGCAGCCGTTTTCAAGAGACCCAGTACTTC	CASSRFQETQYF
TRBD1	TRBV2	TRBJ2-5	NA	TGTGCCAGCAGTGAAGGGGCAGGGGGAGAGACCCAGTACTTC	CASSEGAGGETQYF
TRBD1	TRBV19	TRBJ2-5	NA	TGTGCCAGTAGTCCGGACAGGGGCGGGGAGACCCAGTACTTC	CASSPDRGGETQYF
TRBD1	TRBV7-3	TRBJ2-1	NA	TGTGCCAGCAGCAGACGACAGGGGGCGGTGGGCTCCTACAATGAGCAGTTCTTC	CASSRRQGAVGSYNEQFF
TRBD2	TRBV7-2	TRBJ2-2	NA	TGTGCCAGCAGTGGCGGTAGCGGGGGGGCCTTAACCGGGGAGCTGTTTTTT	CASSGGSGGALTGELFF
NA	TRBV19	TRBJ2-5	NA	TGTGCCAGTAGTGGTACTAGGGAAGAGACCCAGTACTTC	CASSGTREETQYF
NA	TRBV30	TRBJ1-3	few	TGTGCCTGGAGGCGGGAGAATTACGTCCGCTCTGGAAACACCATATATTTT	CAWRRENYVRSGNTIYF
TRBD1	TRBV4-3	TRBJ2-5	NA	TGCGCCAGCAGCCAAGATGGGGACAGGGCCCAAGAGACCCAGTACTTC	CASSQDGDRAQETQYF
NA	TRBV2	TRBJ2-1	NA	TGTGCCAGCAGTAATCTCTTAAGGAGTCGGAATGAGCAGTTCTTC	CASSNLLRSRNEQFF
TRBD1	TRBV6-5	TRBJ1-6	NA	TGTGCCAGCAGTTACTCGGGACAGTCATATAATTCACCCCTCCACTTT	CASSYSGQSYNSPLHF
NA	TRBV2	TRBJ2-5	NA	TGTGCCAGCAGCCTGTTCCAAGAGACCCAGTACTTC	CASSLFQETQYF
NA	TRBV14	TRBJ1-1	NA	TGTGCCAGCAGTCGAATATCAGGGATAGGAGCTTTCTTT	CASSRISGIGAFF
NA	TRBV11-2	TRBJ1-4	NA	TGTGCCAGCAGCTTAGAGGGGGGGGTCTTTGAAAAACTGTTTTTT	CASSLEGGVFEKLFF
NA	TRBV7-9	TRBJ1-3	NA	TGTGCCAGCAGCTCAATTTGGGGCAGCGGAAACACCATATATTTT	CASSSIWGSGNTIYF
TRBD2	TRBV30	TRBJ2-7	NA	TGTGCCTGGAGTGTGGTTAGCGGGGGGGCCATGCAGTACTTC	CAWSVVSGGAMQYF
NA	TRBV11-2	TRBJ1-5	once	TGTGCCAGCAGCCCAGAGGGTTTCGGGAATCAGCCCCAGCATTTT	CASSPEGFGNQPQHF
TRBD1	TRBV18	TRBJ2-3	NA	TGTGCCAGCTCACTGGGAACAGGGGGCGCGGGAGATACGCAGTATTTT	CASSLGTGGAGDTQYF
NA	TRBV29-1	TRBJ1-4	NA	TGCAGCGTTGAGCGGCAGCCTAATGAAAAACTGTTTTTT	CSVERQPNEKLFF
TRBD2	TRBV30	TRBJ2-5	NA	TGTGCCTGGAGTTTTGGGACTAGCGGGAGGGGAGAGACCCAGTACTTC	CAWSFGTSGRGETQYF